Listed below are T cell receptor beta chains from one sample, sequenced in a study of cytomegalovirus exposure and HLA in healthy donors. Using immunoSEQ multiplex PCR, the repertoire was profiled, and TCRdb retains in-frame clones only, with some absent. The repertoire has fewer than 75,000 clones, 83% of them found once; the top ten carry roughly 4.5%. The sequenced sample consisted of PBMCs. Receptor source: a man aged 30-40 years in good health and CMV-seronegative. The CDR3 runs from the conserved cysteine through the conserved F or W. Fields, in order: clone size, V gene, D gene, J gene, CDR3 DNA, CDR3 protein. D genes are given only for firm matches. Size is omitted from some rows. Given values are once, few, many or a class for expanded clones.

abundance: -; v_gene: TRBV11-2; d_gene: -; j_gene: TRBJ2-1; CDR3nt: TGTGCCAGCAGCTCCCGTCATAGCGGTTCCTCCTACAATGAGCAGTTCTTC; CDR3aa: CASSSRHSGSSYNEQFF
abundance: -; v_gene: TRBV5-1; d_gene: -; j_gene: TRBJ2-1; CDR3nt: TGCGCCAGCAGCTTGGGGGCCGGCCCCTACAATGAGCAGTTCTTC; CDR3aa: CASSLGAGPYNEQFF
abundance: -; v_gene: TRBV5-1; d_gene: TRBD2; j_gene: TRBJ2-5; CDR3nt: TGCGCCAGCAGCTCTAGGACTAGGGGTGAGACCCAGTACTTC; CDR3aa: CASSSRTRGETQYF
abundance: once; v_gene: TRBV7-8; d_gene: -; j_gene: TRBJ1-2; CDR3nt: TGTGCCAGCAGCTTGGAACAGTCTAACTATGGCTACACCTTC; CDR3aa: CASSLEQSNYGYTF
abundance: -; v_gene: TRBV9; d_gene: TRBD2; j_gene: TRBJ2-5; CDR3nt: TGTGCCAGCAGCGGCGGGACTAGCGGGGGTGAGGGCCAGTACTTC; CDR3aa: CASSGGTSGGEGQYF
abundance: -; v_gene: TRBV7-2; d_gene: TRBD1; j_gene: TRBJ2-7; CDR3nt: TGTGCCAGCAGCTCGTTACAGGGGGTCCAATACGAGCAGTACTTC; CDR3aa: CASSSLQGVQYEQYF
abundance: -; v_gene: TRBV27; d_gene: -; j_gene: TRBJ2-7; CDR3nt: TGTGCCAGCAGTTTATCCCCTCTCTACGAGCAGTACTTC; CDR3aa: CASSLSPLYEQYF
abundance: -; v_gene: TRBV5-1; d_gene: -; j_gene: TRBJ2-7; CDR3nt: TGCGCCAGCAGCTGGGGGCACGAGCAGTACTTC; CDR3aa: CASSWGHEQYF
abundance: once; v_gene: TRBV9; d_gene: -; j_gene: TRBJ2-2; CDR3nt: TGTGCCAGCAGCGTAGTTGTGTCGACCGGGGAGCTGTTTTTT; CDR3aa: CASSVVVSTGELFF
abundance: -; v_gene: TRBV7-2; d_gene: -; j_gene: TRBJ2-5; CDR3nt: TGTGCCAGCAGCTATTCGAGGTTCCAAGAGACCCAGTACTTC; CDR3aa: CASSYSRFQETQYF
abundance: -; v_gene: TRBV13; d_gene: TRBD1; j_gene: TRBJ2-3; CDR3nt: TGTGCCAGCAGCTCAGACAGGGGAGATACGCAGTATTTT; CDR3aa: CASSSDRGDTQYF
abundance: -; v_gene: TRBV6-4; d_gene: TRBD2; j_gene: TRBJ2-4; CDR3nt: TGTGCCAGCCTCGGACTAGCGGGGGGACCTATACTAGCCAAAAACATTCAGTACTTC; CDR3aa: CASLGLAGGPILAKNIQYF
abundance: -; v_gene: TRBV4-3; d_gene: TRBD1; j_gene: TRBJ2-2; CDR3nt: TGCGCCAGCAGCCAAGATTGGGGCTTGGCCAGGGGGCCTGGGGAGCTGTTTTTT; CDR3aa: CASSQDWGLARGPGELFF
abundance: -; v_gene: TRBV11-2; d_gene: TRBD2; j_gene: TRBJ2-5; CDR3nt: TGTGCCAGCAGCTCCATGGGACTAGCGGGAGGGGTGGAGACCCAGTACTTC; CDR3aa: CASSSMGLAGGVETQYF
abundance: -; v_gene: TRBV20-1; d_gene: -; j_gene: TRBJ2-7; CDR3nt: TGCAGTGCGGCGACAGAAGACGAGCAGTACTTC; CDR3aa: CSAATEDEQYF
abundance: -; v_gene: TRBV19; d_gene: -; j_gene: TRBJ1-1; CDR3nt: TGTGCCAGTAGTATCTCCTCTGCAGGCCGCACTGAAGCTTTCTTT; CDR3aa: CASSISSAGRTEAFF
abundance: -; v_gene: TRBV5-1; d_gene: TRBD1; j_gene: TRBJ2-1; CDR3nt: TGCGCCAGCAGCCCACGGACAGGGCAGACCTACAATGAGCAGTTCTTC; CDR3aa: CASSPRTGQTYNEQFF